This T cell receptor (beta chain) was obtained from a study of cytomegalovirus exposure and HLA in healthy donors. Study outcomes and limitations: Reportedly, a later analysis found an Asian-associated ancestry cluster had fewer N-insertions than the approximately 700-donor mean.

The PCR employed 60 Vbeta primers together with 13 Jbeta primers. Profiled with immunoSEQ multiplex PCR; TCRdb holds only in-frame clones, not every one. The data contain about 120,000 clones, 80% of them singletons. This CDR3 has 15 amino acids. J gave up 3 bases and V 4 bases, and 5 bases lay outside the gene matches. CDR1 and CDR2 (germline): MNHNS, SASEGT. Comment on this clone: Its antigen is unidentified.

The receptor was isolated from a man younger than 45 in good health and CMV-seropositive. This chain links TRBV6-1 with TRBJ1-5; 8 bases map to TRBD1. Sequences were obtained from PBMCs. CDR3 sequence (DNA): TGTGCCAGCAGTGTGTCAGGGGGCGACAATCAGCCCCAGCATTTT. This gives the protein CASSVSGGDNQPQHF.